The clone carrying this T cell receptor (beta chain) was seen only once. The target antigen is unknown. The sample is drawn from a study of regulatory and conventional T cells in RAG deficiency. Genomic DNA came from blood regulatory T cells gated CD4+ CD25-high CD127-low. Sequencing used immunoSEQ multiplex PCR; TCRdb keeps in-frame clones, though not all of them. Counted here are tens of thousands of clones, about 93% occurring once; the ten biggest clones make up almost 0.85%. Whole-study results and caveats: In Omenn syndrome, sorted "Tregs" may be peripherally activated cells. Control T-cell subsets had markedly higher Shannon entropy and lower Simpson indices than RAG-deficient patients. Shorter CDR3s in all patient subsets; >80% Treg-Tconv overlap in Omenn.

These data were likewise used in another study, on regulatory T cells. This second report adds: Amplification used 52 TRBV primers and 13 TRBJ primers.

This clonotype originated in a human donor in good health. Sequencing input: Tregs sorted from blood.

DNA for the CDR3: TGCGCCAGCAGCCCCGGGACAGGGATTTCCTACGAGCAGTACTTC. Translating gives CASSPGTGISYEQYF. The chain combines TRBV5-1 with TRBJ2-7; 9 bases are shared with TRBD1. J gave up 1 base and V 4 bases, and 6 bases lay outside the gene matches. This CDR3 comprises 15 residues. Germline CDR1 SGHRS, CDR2 YFSETQ.